The clone carrying this T cell receptor beta chain was recorded once. In the original analysis: By means of reference gene primer amplification, nucleated cell counts were estimated. Profiled with immunoSEQ multiplex PCR; TCRdb holds only in-frame clones, not every one. V and J calls and clone size come straight from that table; D and trimming were deduced from the DNA. The sample lists more than 35,000 clones; over 75% were seen once. This specimen belongs to a study of blood T cell repertoires in COVID-19. Study background: Acute and convalescent COVID-19 specimens originated in the United States, Italy and Spain. The cDNA or gDNA used as material had been derived from T cells, B-cell-depleted T cells, or PBMCs.

With 4 bases removed from V and 4 bases from J, the gap between germline ends came to 12 bases. The CDR3 extends over 13 amino acids. CDR1 and CDR2 from the germline V gene are SGHRS and YFSETQ. The sequencing input was peripheral blood. The sequence derives from a man aged 80 or over with active or convalescent COVID-19. This chain joins TRBV5-1 and TRBJ2-7, with D tentatively TRBD1 (7 bases). The CDR3 is CASSAGQRYEQYF. The DNA of the CDR3 is TGCGCCAGCAGCGCGGGACAGAGATACGAGCAGTACTTC. The full variable domain, with the rest looked up from reference TRBV5-1 and TRBJ2-7, is KAGVTQTPRYLIKTRGQQVTLSCSPISGHRSVSWYQQTPGQGLQFLFEYFSETQRNKGNFPGRFSGRQFSNSRSEMNVSTLELGDSALYLCASSAGQRYEQYFGPGTRLTVT.